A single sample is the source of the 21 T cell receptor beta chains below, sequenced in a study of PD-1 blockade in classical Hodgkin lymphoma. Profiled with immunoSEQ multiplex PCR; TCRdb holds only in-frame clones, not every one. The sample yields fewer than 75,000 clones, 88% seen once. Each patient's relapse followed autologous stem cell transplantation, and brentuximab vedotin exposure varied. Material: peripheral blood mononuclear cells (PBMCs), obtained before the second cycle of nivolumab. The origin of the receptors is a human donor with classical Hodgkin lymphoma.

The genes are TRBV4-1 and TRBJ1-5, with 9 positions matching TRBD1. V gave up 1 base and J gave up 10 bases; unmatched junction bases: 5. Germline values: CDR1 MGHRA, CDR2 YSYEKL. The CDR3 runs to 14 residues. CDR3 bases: TGCGCCAGCAGCCAAGGGGGACAGGGACACCCCCAGCATTTT. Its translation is CASSQGGQGHPQHF.

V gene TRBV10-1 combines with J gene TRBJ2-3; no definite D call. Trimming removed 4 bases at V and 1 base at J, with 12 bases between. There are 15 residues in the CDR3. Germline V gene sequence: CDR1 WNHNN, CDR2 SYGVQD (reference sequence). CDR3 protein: CASSGFGLGTDTQYF. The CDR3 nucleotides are TGCGCCAGCAGTGGTTTCGGGCTGGGCACAGATACGCAGTATTTT.

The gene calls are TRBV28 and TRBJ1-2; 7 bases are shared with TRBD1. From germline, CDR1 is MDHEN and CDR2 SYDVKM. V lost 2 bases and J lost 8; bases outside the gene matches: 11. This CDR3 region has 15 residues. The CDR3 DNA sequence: TGTGCCAGCAGTTTACTTTCCGACAGGGTGGCCGGCTACACCTTC. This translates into CASSLLSDRVAGYTF.

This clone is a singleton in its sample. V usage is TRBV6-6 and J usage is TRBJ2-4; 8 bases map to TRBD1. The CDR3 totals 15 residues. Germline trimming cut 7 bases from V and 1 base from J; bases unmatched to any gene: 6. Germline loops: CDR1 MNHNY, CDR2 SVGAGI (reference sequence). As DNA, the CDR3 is TGTGCCAGCAACGACAGGGGATGGGCCAAAAACATTCAGTACTTC. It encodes CASNDRGWAKNIQYF.

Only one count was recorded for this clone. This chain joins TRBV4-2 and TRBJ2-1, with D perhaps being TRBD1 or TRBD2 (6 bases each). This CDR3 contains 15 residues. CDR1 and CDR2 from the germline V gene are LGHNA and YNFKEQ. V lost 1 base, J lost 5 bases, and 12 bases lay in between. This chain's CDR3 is CASSQVTGANNEQFF. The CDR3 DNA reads TGTGCCAGCAGCCAAGTCACGGGGGCGAACAATGAGCAGTTCTTC.

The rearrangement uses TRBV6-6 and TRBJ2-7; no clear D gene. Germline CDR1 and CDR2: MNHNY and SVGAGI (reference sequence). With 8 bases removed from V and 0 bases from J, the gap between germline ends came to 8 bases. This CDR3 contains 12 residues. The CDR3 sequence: CASLSSSYEQYF. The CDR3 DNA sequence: TGTGCCAGCTTGAGTAGCTCCTACGAGCAGTACTTC.

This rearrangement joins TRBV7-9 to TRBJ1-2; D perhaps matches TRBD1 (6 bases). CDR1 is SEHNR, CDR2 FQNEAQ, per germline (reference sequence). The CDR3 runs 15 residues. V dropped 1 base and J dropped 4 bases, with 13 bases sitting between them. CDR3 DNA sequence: TGTGCCAGCAGCTTAGAAGGGGGGGATGTCTATGGCTACACCTTC. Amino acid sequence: CASSLEGGDVYGYTF.

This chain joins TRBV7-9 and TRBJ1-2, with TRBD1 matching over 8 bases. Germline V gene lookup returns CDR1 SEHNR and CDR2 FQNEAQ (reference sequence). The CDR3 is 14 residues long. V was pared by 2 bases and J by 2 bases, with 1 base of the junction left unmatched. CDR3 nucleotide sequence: TGTGCCAGCAGCTTACAGGGGGCGAACTATGGCTACACCTTC. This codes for CASSLQGANYGYTF.

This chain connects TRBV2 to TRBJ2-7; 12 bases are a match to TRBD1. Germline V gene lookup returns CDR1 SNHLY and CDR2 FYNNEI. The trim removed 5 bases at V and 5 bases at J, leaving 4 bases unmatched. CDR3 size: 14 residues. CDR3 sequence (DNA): TGTGCCAGCAGTTGGGACAGGGGGCGCAACGAGCAGTACTTC. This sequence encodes CASSWDRGRNEQYF.

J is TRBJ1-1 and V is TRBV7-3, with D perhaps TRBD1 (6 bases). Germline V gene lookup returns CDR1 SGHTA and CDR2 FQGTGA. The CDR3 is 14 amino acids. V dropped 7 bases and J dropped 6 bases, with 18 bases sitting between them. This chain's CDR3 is CASKASGGSAEAFF. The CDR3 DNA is TGTGCCAGCAAAGCCTCGGGGGGCAGCGCTGAAGCTTTCTTT. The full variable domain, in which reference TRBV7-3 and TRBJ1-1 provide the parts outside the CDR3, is GAGVSQTPSNKVTEKGKYVELRCDPISGHTALYWYRQSLGQGPEFLIYFQGTGAADDSGLPNDRFFAVRPEGSVSTLKIQRTERGDSAVYLCASKASGGSAEAFFGQGTRLTVV.

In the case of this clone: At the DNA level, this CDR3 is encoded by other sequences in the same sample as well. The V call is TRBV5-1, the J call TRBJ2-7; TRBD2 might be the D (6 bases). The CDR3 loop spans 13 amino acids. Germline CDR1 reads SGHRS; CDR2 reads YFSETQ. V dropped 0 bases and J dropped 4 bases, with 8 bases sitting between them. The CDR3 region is CASSLVGGYEQYF. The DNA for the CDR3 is TGCGCCAGCAGCTTGGTGGGAGGATACGAGCAGTACTTC.

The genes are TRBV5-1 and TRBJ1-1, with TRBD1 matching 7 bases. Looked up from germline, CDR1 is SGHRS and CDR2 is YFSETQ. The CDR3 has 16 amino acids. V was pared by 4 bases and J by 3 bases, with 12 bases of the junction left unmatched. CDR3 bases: TGCGCCAGCAGCCCCAACGTCAGGGGGTTGGACACTGAAGCTTTCTTT. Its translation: CASSPNVRGLDTEAFF.

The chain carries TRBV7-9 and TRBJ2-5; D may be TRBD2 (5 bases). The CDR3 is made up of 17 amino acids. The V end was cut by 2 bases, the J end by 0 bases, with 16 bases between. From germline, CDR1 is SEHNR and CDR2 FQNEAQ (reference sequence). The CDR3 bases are TGTGCCAGCAGCTTAAGACCCGGGGTTCAGTACCAAGAGACCCAGTACTTC. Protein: CASSLRPGVQYQETQYF.

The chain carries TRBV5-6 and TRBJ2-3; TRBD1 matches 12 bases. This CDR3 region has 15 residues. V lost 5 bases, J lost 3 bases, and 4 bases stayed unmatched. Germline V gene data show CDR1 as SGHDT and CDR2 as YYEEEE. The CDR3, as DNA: TGTGCCAGCAGGGGACAGGGGGCTCTAACAGATACGCAGTATTTT. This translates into CASRGQGALTDTQYF.

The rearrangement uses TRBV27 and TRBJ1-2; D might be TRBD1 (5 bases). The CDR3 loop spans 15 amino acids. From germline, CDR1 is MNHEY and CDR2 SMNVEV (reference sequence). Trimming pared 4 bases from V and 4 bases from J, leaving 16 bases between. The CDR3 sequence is CASSSSLGDPYGYTF. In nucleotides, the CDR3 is TGTGCCAGCAGTTCATCGTTAGGGGATCCCTATGGCTACACCTTC.

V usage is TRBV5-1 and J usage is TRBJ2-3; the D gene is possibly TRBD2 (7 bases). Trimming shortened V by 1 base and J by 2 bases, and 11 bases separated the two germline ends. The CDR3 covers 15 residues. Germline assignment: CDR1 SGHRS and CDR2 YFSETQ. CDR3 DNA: TGCGCCAGCAGCTTGTGGGGGGGGCCCACAGATACGCAGTATTTT. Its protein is CASSLWGGPTDTQYF.

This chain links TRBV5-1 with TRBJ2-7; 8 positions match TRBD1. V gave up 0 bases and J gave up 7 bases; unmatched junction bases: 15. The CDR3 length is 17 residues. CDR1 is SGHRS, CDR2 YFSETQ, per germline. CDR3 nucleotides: TGCGCCAGCAGCTTGGCGACAGGGGCTAAGGTACGAGTGGAGCAGTACTTC. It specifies CASSLATGAKVRVEQYF.

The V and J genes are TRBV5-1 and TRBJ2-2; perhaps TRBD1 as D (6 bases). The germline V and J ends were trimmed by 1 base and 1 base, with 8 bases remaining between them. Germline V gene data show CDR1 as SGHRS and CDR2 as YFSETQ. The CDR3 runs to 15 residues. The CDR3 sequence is CASSLTGMNTGELFF. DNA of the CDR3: TGCGCCAGCAGCTTGACAGGGATGAACACCGGGGAGCTGTTTTTT.

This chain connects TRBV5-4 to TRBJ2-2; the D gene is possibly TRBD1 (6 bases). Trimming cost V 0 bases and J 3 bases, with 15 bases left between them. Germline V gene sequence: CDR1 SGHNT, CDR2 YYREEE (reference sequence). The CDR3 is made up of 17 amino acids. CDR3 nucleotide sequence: TGTGCCAGCAGCTTGGATGTGGGGGCTGGGGACACCGGGGAGCTGTTTTTT. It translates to CASSLDVGAGDTGELFF.

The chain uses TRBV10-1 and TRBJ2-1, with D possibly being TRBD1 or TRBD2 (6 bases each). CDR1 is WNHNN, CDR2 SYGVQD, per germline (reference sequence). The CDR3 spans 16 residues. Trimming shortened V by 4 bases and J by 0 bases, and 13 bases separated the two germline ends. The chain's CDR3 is CASSGGGLSSYNEQFF. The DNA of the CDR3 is TGCGCCAGCAGTGGTGGGGGGCTAAGCTCCTACAATGAGCAGTTCTTC.

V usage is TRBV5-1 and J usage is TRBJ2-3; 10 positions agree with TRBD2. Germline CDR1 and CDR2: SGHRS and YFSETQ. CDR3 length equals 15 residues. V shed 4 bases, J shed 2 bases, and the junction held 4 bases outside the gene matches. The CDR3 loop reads CASSNSGGLTDTQYF. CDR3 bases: TGCGCCAGCAGCAATAGCGGGGGGCTCACAGATACGCAGTATTTT.